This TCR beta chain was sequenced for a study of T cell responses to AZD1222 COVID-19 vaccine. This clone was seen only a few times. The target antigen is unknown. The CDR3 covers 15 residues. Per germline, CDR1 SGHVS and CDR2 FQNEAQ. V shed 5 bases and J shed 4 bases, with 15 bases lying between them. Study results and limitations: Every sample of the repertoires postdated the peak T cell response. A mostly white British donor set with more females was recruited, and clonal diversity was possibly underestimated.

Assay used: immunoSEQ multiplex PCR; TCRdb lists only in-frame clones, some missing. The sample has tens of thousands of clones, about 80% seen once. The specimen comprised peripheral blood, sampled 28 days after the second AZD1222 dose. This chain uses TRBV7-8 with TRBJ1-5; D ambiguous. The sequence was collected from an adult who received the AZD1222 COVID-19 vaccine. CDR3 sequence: CASSARTARNQPQHF. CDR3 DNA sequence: TGTGCCAGCAGCGCCCGGACGGCCAGGAATCAGCCCCAGCATTTT.